One and the same sample provided the 5 T cell receptor beta chains below, sequenced in a study of OX40 agonist ivuxolimab in advanced cancers. Sequencing used immunoSEQ multiplex PCR; TCRdb keeps in-frame clones, though not all of them. The sample has under 20,000 clones, over 60% seen once. The source material was CD4+ or CD8+ T cells sorted from blood, sampled in a trial of the OX40 agonist ivuxolimab. The receptors here all came from an adult with an advanced solid tumor such as melanoma, head and neck, liver or kidney cancer.

The rearrangement joins TRBV6-5 to TRBJ2-7; 11 bases align to TRBD1. CDR1 MNHEY and CDR2 SVGAGI come from the germline V gene. The V and J ends lost 5 bases and 5 bases, in that order; junction bases with no gene match: 8. The CDR3 loop spans 15 amino acids. The CDR3 spells CASSPGTGGLNEQYF. The CDR3 DNA reads as TGTGCCAGCAGTCCGGGGACAGGGGGTCTGAACGAGCAGTACTTC.

DNA of the CDR3: TGTGCCAGCAGCCCAGGGTTGGGAAACACCATATATTTT. It translates to CASSPGLGNTIYF. The chain couples TRBV13 to TRBJ1-3, with a possible D match to TRBD1 (5 bases). Germline V gives CDR1 PRHDT, CDR2 FYEKMQ (reference sequence). This CDR3 spans 13 amino acids. Between the trimmed V and J ends, which lost 5 bases and 4 bases, there was a span of 9 bases.

CDR3 in DNA: TGTGCCAGCAGCTTAGTGGAAGGTTCCGGTCAGCCCCAGCATTTT. It specifies CASSLVEGSGQPQHF. The chain uses TRBV7-2 and TRBJ1-5; D is unclear. V gave up 1 base and J gave up 6 bases, with 13 bases separating them. From germline, CDR1 is SGHTA and CDR2 FQGNSA. This CDR3 is built from 15 residues.

This clone turned up a few times. The chain employs TRBV7-9 and TRBJ2-2, with 8 nucleotides matching TRBD1. V lost 4 bases and J lost 4; bases outside the gene matches: 8. The CDR3 has 16 amino acids. In germline, CDR1 is SEHNR, CDR2 FQNEAQ (reference sequence). The CDR3 DNA reads as TGTGCCAGCAGCTCCCGACAGGGGCAAGGCACCGGGGAGCTGTTTTTT. Amino acid sequence: CASSSRQGQGTGELFF.

This chain links TRBV11-1 with TRBJ2-2; a weak D match, TRBD2 (6 bases). The CDR3 totals 16 residues. The V end was cut by 7 bases, the J end by 6 bases, with 21 bases between. From germline, CDR1 is SGHAT and CDR2 FQDESV (reference sequence). CDR3 coding DNA: TGTGCCAGCACCATGGGGCGGGATCGATCCGCCGGGGAGCTGTTTTTT. Protein product: CASTMGRDRSAGELFF.